The entry that follows covers one T cell receptor beta chain sequence. Its antigen is unknown. CDR1 and CDR2 (germline): SGDLS, YYNGEE. The CDR3 has 15 residues. With 4 bases removed from V and 7 bases from J, the gap between germline ends came to 17 bases. This record belongs to a study of cytomegalovirus exposure and HLA in healthy donors. Findings and limits, study-wide: V- and J-gene trimming in TCR beta was tied to a missense DCLRE1C variant by an analysis performed later. Some TCR beta chains (more than 150 of them) were listed as cytomegalovirus-associated. Researchers reported in a later analysis that common viral pathogens appeared linked to several top clusters. CMV antigen specificity was confirmed in vitro for a few CMV-associated chains.

PCR involved 60 Vbeta and 13 Jbeta primers. The assay was immunoSEQ multiplex PCR, and TCRdb's table has in-frame clones only and misses some. The table lists roughly 80,000 clones, roughly 80% of them singletons. The chain employs TRBV9 and TRBJ1-4; weak D call: TRBD1 (5 bases). Sequenced sample: PBMCs. The source of this sequence is a woman aged 25 to 39 in good health and CMV-seronegative. The CDR3 nucleotides read TGTGCCAGCAGCCTTCAGGGTACCTCTGGTGAAAAACTGTTTTTT. It translates to CASSLQGTSGEKLFF.